These T cell receptor beta chains were read from a single sample in a study of shared clonotypes between healthy human individuals. TCRdb's table, derived via immunoSEQ multiplex PCR, lists solely in-frame clones and lacks some. The repertoire has around 1.1 million clones, 70% to 85% of them found once; the top ten carry roughly 0.83%. The source material was memory CD4+ T cells from PBMCs. The source is a man aged 18 to 30 in good health. Some clones in this sample may be carry-over from other donors' samples. Each CDR3 is given with its conserved first and last residue.

V gene: TRBV21-1
J gene: TRBJ2-4
CDR3 protein: CARRPIGTLAAKNIQYF

V gene: TRBV9
J gene: TRBJ1-4
CDR3 protein: CASSVSWNEKLFF

V gene: TRBV7-8
J gene: TRBJ2-1
CDR3 protein: CASSLVLAGEGNEQFF

V gene: TRBV10-1
J gene: TRBJ2-1
CDR3 protein: CASSMDPREQFF

V gene: TRBV11-2
J gene: TRBJ1-5
CDR3 protein: CASSPGHGRNSNQPQHF

V gene: TRBV2
J gene: TRBJ1-5
CDR3 protein: CASGQGGYQPQHF

V gene: TRBV28
J gene: TRBJ2-1
CDR3 protein: CASRSASSYNEQFF

V gene: TRBV6-5
J gene: TRBJ1-1
CDR3 protein: CASSGLDKNTEAFF

V gene: TRBV5-1
J gene: TRBJ2-2
CDR3 protein: CASSFLAGGTGELFF

V gene: TRBV11-1
J gene: TRBJ2-1
CDR3 protein: CASSTKRGSNEQFF

V gene: TRBV28
J gene: TRBJ1-1
CDR3 protein: CASRDRVAVAFF